The entry below gives a single T cell receptor (beta chain) sequence along with its context. Its antigen is unidentified. Only in-frame clones appear in the TCRdb table, and some are missing; sequencing was by immunoSEQ multiplex PCR. The sample holds about 56,000 clones, less than 90% seen once. The record originates from a study of a mutant IDH1 vaccine in newly diagnosed glioma. Study outcomes and limitations: Immune responses induced by the vaccine were seen in approximately 93% of patients, spanning multiple MHC alleles.

The J segment lost 2 bases and the V segment lost 4 bases, leaving 9 bases of the junction unmatched. CDR1 is LNHDA, CDR2 SQIVND, per germline (reference sequence). This CDR3 is built from 16 residues. The sample's time point: week 35, safety follow-up. Doses consisted of 300 ug of mutant IDH1 20-mer peptide each, paired with topical imiquimod. Patients received eight vaccinations in weeks 1, 3, 5, 7, 11, 15, 19, 23. This receptor was taken from a man between 40 and 49 years old with glioma. J is TRBJ2-7 and V is TRBV19, with 9 bases that match TRBD1. Here the sequenced sample was PBMCs, taken from a glioma patient whose treatment included an IDH1 peptide vaccine. The CDR3 region has the DNA TGTGCCAGTAGTAAATCCGGGACAGGGCGTACCTACGAGCAGTACTTC. Residues: CASSKSGTGRTYEQYF.